The 15 T cell receptor beta chains reported below all come from one sample, sequenced in a study of breast tumors, draining lymph nodes, adjacent tissues. TCRdb ran MiXCR on the multiplex PCR reads and lists one entry per CDR3 protein. Among roughly 100,000 distinct CDR3 sequences listed, less than 40% were seen once. Axillary draining lymph nodes of breast cancer patients supplied the node samples. The specimen sequenced was axillary lymph node tissue. These receptor sequences come from a female donor with breast cancer. Some clones in this sample may be carry-over from other donors' samples.

V is TRBV6-1 and J is TRBJ1-3; tentative D call: TRBD1 (5 bases). V shed 6 bases and J shed 0 bases, with 21 bases lying between them. The CDR3 spans 18 residues. Per the germline V gene, CDR1 is MNHNS and CDR2 is SASEGT. The CDR3 DNA sequence: TGTGCCAGCAGGGGGATCGCAGGGAAGGTTTGCTCTGGAAACACCATATATTTT. As protein: CASRGIAGKVCSGNTIYF.

Remarks on this clonotype: The junction does not match germline at one end; this may be a read error. The chain has TRBV20-1 and TRBJ2-1; D gene unclear. The CDR3 contains 16 residues. CDR1 is DFQATT and CDR2 is SNEGSKA in the germline V gene (reference sequence). The CDR3 nucleotides read TGCAGTGCCAGCAATAGATTCGCTCTCCCCTACAATGAGCAATTCTTC. Translation gives CSASNRFALPYNEQFF.

Ten or more counts support this clonotype. The V and J genes are TRBV11-2 and TRBJ2-1; 11 nucleotides match TRBD2. This CDR3 comprises 17 residues. CDR1 and CDR2 (germline): SGHAT, FQNNGV. Trimming removed 0 bases from V and 10 bases from J; junction bases left unmatched: 11. The CDR3 nucleotides read TGTGCCAGCAGCTTAGATTTACGACTAGCGGGACGGGGGGAGCAGTTCTTC. Amino acid sequence: CASSLDLRLAGRGEQFF.

There are a few counts of this clonotype. The chain carries TRBV7-3 and TRBJ1-1; D is ambiguous. Trimming stripped 6 bases from V and 3 bases from J, with 11 bases between. Germline values: CDR1 SGHTA, CDR2 FQGTGA. The CDR3 has 13 amino acids. CDR3 DNA: TGTGCCAGCAGTCAAGAGTGGGACACTGAAGCTTTCTTT. Translation: CASSQEWDTEAFF.

The chain carries TRBV18 and TRBJ2-2, with D unclear. V gave up 2 bases and J gave up 5 bases, with 3 bases separating them. Germline-derived CDR1 and CDR2 are KGHSH and LQKENI. The CDR3 runs 12 residues. The CDR3 region has the DNA TGTGCCAGCTCACCATATACCGGGGAGCTGTTTTTT. Translated: CASSPYTGELFF.

This chain connects TRBV27 to TRBJ2-1; 7 bases line up with TRBD2. Germline CDR1 is MNHEY and CDR2 is SMNVEV (reference sequence). This CDR3 comprises 15 residues. With V trimmed by 6 bases and J by 5 bases, 10 bases remained unmatched. The CDR3 sequence: CASRKPASGNNEQFF. DNA for the CDR3: TGTGCCAGCAGAAAACCCGCTAGCGGCAACAATGAGCAGTTCTTC.

This chain uses TRBV10-3 with TRBJ1-5; TRBD1 matches at 8 bases. After removal of 6 bases from V and 6 bases from J, the junction contained 10 bases not matched to a gene. Germline CDR1 is ENHRY and CDR2 is SYGVKD. This CDR3 is 15 amino acids long. CDR3 nucleotides: TGTGCCATCAGCCTCGGGACAGGAGTCAGTCAGCCCCAGCATTTT. This translates into CAISLGTGVSQPQHF.

This clonotype was counted at least ten times. V usage is TRBV9 and J usage is TRBJ2-5, with D perhaps assigned TRBD1 or TRBD2 (5 bases each). Germline V gives CDR1 SGDLS, CDR2 YYNGEE. The CDR3 is 15 amino acids. The V gene lost 0 bases and the J gene lost 5 bases, with 14 bases spanning the gap. CDR3 bases: TGTGCCAGCAGCGTAGCTGGAGGCAGGGATGAGACCCAGTACTTC. Protein: CASSVAGGRDETQYF. Full variable domain (remainder filled in from reference TRBV9 and TRBJ2-5): DSGVTQTPKHLITATGQRVTLRCSPRSGDLSVYWYQQSLDQGLQFLIQYYNGEERAKGNILERFSAQQFPDLHSELNLSSLELGDSALYFCASSVAGGRDETQYFGPGTRLLVL.

This clonotype was detected ten times or more. V is TRBV2 and J is TRBJ1-6, with D unclear. The CDR3 totals 12 residues. In germline, CDR1 is SNHLY, CDR2 FYNNEI. Between the trimmed V and J ends, which lost 4 bases and 14 bases, there was a span of 12 bases. CDR3 residues: CASSGSSWALHF. CDR3 in DNA: TGTGCCAGCAGTGGATCGTCGTGGGCCCTCCACTTT.

This clonotype was observed many times. The chain links TRBV20-1 to TRBJ1-5; TRBD1 might be the D (5 bases). The CDR3 totals 13 residues. V lost 0 bases to trimming and J lost 5 bases, with 8 bases between them. Germline CDR1 is DFQATT and CDR2 is SNEGSKA (reference sequence). CDR3 coding DNA: TGCAGTGCTAGAGAGACAGTAGATCAGCCCCAGCATTTT. The encoded protein is CSARETVDQPQHF.

This chain uses TRBV6-4 with TRBJ1-1; the match to TRBD1 covers 7 bases. Germline loops: CDR1 MRHNA, CDR2 SNTAGT. J lost 5 bases, V lost 2 bases, and 8 bases had no gene match. The CDR3 is made up of 15 amino acids. CDR3 sequence reads: CASSDAYRGGTEAFF. The CDR3 DNA follows: TGTGCCAGCAGTGACGCCTACAGGGGAGGAACTGAAGCTTTCTTT.

This clonotype has at least ten counts. The CDR3 sequence is CASSLSGGRTDTQYF. CDR3 in DNA: TGTGCCAGCAGCTTGAGTGGCGGGCGGACCGATACGCAGTATTTT. This chain uses TRBV5-6 with TRBJ2-3; D is perhaps TRBD2 (5 bases). The germline V gene has CDR1 SGHDT and CDR2 YYEEEE. Deletions cut 1 base from V and 6 bases from J, with 15 bases between. This CDR3 region has 15 residues. The complete variable domain, with remaining parts taken from reference TRBV5-6 and TRBJ2-3, reads DAGVTQSPTHLIKTRGQQVTLRCSPKSGHDTVSWYQQALGQGPQFIFQYYEEEERQRGNFPDRFSGHQFPNYSSELNVNALLLGDSALYLCASSLSGGRTDTQYFGPGTRLTVL.

This clonotype has ten or more counts. The V and J genes are TRBV7-2 and TRBJ1-2; possibly TRBD1 for D (6 bases). Germline CDR1 and CDR2: SGHTA and FQGNSA. The V gene lost 2 bases and the J gene lost 3 bases, with 7 bases spanning the gap. This CDR3 contains 13 residues. The CDR3 nucleotides are TGTGCCAGCAGCTTACAGGGGTACTATGGCTACACCTTC. This codes for CASSLQGYYGYTF.

This clonotype was counted many times. The CDR3 DNA is TGTGCCAGCAGTGACACCGACTTCCAGGACAGCAAACAGTTATGTAGGAACACCATATATTTT. Amino acids: CASSDTDFQDSKQLCRNTIYF. The rearrangement links TRBV6-4 to TRBJ1-3; tentative D call: TRBD1 (6 bases). This CDR3 region has 21 residues. The V gene lost 2 bases and the J gene lost 7 bases, with 33 bases spanning the gap. The germline V gene encodes CDR1 MRHNA and CDR2 SNTAGT.

With regard to this clonotype: The junction does not match germline at one end; this may be a read error. This chain joins TRBV6-5 and TRBJ1-4, with D unclear. The CDR3 is made up of 16 amino acids. Germline V gene lookup returns CDR1 MNHEY and CDR2 SVGAGI. CDR3 protein: CARSLWATSTNEKLFF. The CDR3 DNA sequence: TGTGCCCGCAGTTTGTGGGCCACATCAACTAATGAAAAACTGTTTTTT.